Given below is one T cell receptor beta chain in context. Germline V CDR1 and CDR2: LGHNT, FRNRAP. The CDR3 totals 11 residues. The V end lost 1 base, the J end lost 10 bases, and 2 bases lay between the germline ends. This entry is derived from a study of control samples from healthy donors and cancer patients. Sequencing used immunoSEQ multiplex PCR; TCRdb keeps in-frame clones, though not all of them. Of about 180,000 clones listed, around 94% are singletons. This TCR was sampled from a woman under 30 in good health. The specimen was blood. The chain has TRBV12-5 and TRBJ1-6; D is unresolved. In DNA, the CDR3 is TGTGCTAGTGGTTTGGGGTCACCCCTCCACTTT. Translating it yields CASGLGSPLHF.